These 13 T cell receptor beta chains originate from one sample sequenced in a study of shared clonotypes between healthy human individuals. Here immunoSEQ multiplex PCR was the method, and the copy in TCRdb shows in-frame clones only, minus some. The profile shows 660,000 or so clones, roughly 96% of them singletons. CD45RO negativity and positive selection for CCR7 defined naive CD8 cells, a population that excluded terminally differentiated effector memory CD45RA+ cells. Sequencing was carried out using naive CD8+ T cells sorted from blood. The receptors stem from a woman in her twenties or thirties in good health.

The gene calls are TRBV27 and TRBJ2-2, with 8 bases lining up with TRBD2. Germline V CDR1 and CDR2: MNHEY, SMNVEV (reference sequence). V shed 2 bases, J shed 5 bases, and the junction held 1 base outside the gene matches. The CDR3 covers 14 residues. The CDR3 DNA reads as TGTGCCAGCAGTTTAACTAGCGGAACCGGGGAGCTGTTTTTT. It yields the protein CASSLTSGTGELFF.

The V gene is TRBV7-9, the J gene TRBJ2-7; 9 nucleotides agree with TRBD1. There are 13 residues in the CDR3. Germline V lookup: CDR1 SEHNR, CDR2 FQNEAQ (reference sequence). The V and J ends lost 5 bases and 3 bases, in that order; junction bases with no gene match: 2. The CDR3 region is CASSRQGVYEQYF. The CDR3 coding sequence is TGTGCCAGCAGCCGACAGGGGGTCTACGAGCAGTACTTC.

V is TRBV27 and J is TRBJ1-5, with a possible D match to TRBD1 (6 bases). V dropped 5 bases and J dropped 7 bases, with 15 bases sitting between them. Per germline, CDR1 MNHEY and CDR2 SMNVEV (reference sequence). The CDR3 extends over 14 amino acids. In DNA, the CDR3 is TGTGCCAGCAGTCTAAACAGGGTATCGCAGCCCCAGCATTTT. Its translation: CASSLNRVSQPQHF.

This chain connects TRBV2 to TRBJ2-7; TRBD2 agrees at 7 bases. From germline, CDR1 is SNHLY and CDR2 FYNNEI. CDR3 length equals 14 residues. V lost 5 bases and J lost 5; bases outside the gene matches: 9. The CDR3 DNA sequence: TGTGCCAGCAGTTGGGCGGGAGCCGGCCACGAGCAGTACTTC. It encodes CASSWAGAGHEQYF.

The CDR3 region is CASSLYFF. The CDR3 nucleotides read TGTGCCAGCAGCTTATACTTCTTC. The chain recombines TRBV5-5 with TRBJ2-1; D unclear. CDR3 length equals 8 residues. Germline V lookup: CDR1 SGHKS, CDR2 YYEKEE (reference sequence). Deletions cut 2 bases from V and 16 bases from J, with 4 bases between.

With regard to this clone: A read error may produce the germline difference seen at one junction end. The chain recombines TRBV28 with TRBJ2-7; no clear D gene. CDR1 MDHEN and CDR2 SYDVKM come from the germline V gene. This CDR3 has 16 residues. The CDR3 loop reads CAGSLTRRLGSYEQYF. The CDR3 nucleotides are TGTGCCGGCAGTTTAACCCGCCGTCTCGGCTCCTACGAGCAGTACTTC.

The table lists this clone with a few counts. The chain combines TRBV2 with TRBJ1-1; D gene unclear. The CDR3 is 14 residues long. V lost 1 base and J 1 base, leaving 7 bases between the germline ends. Germline lookup yields CDR1 SNHLY and CDR2 FYNNEI. The CDR3 DNA reads TGTGCCAGCAGTGAAGGACGTCGGAACACTGAAGCTTTCTTT. It yields the protein CASSEGRRNTEAFF.

The genes are TRBV19 and TRBJ2-5; the match to TRBD2 covers 12 bases. With V trimmed by 1 base and J by 8 bases, 8 bases remained unmatched. The CDR3 spans 16 residues. Germline-derived CDR1 and CDR2 are LNHDA and SQIVND (reference sequence). The CDR3 spells CASSIVLAGGEETQYF. CDR3 coding DNA: TGTGCCAGTAGTATAGTGCTAGCGGGAGGGGAGGAAACCCAGTACTTC.

The chain links TRBV2 to TRBJ2-5; 12 nucleotides match TRBD2. V lost 7 bases, J lost 1 base, and 22 bases stayed unmatched. The CDR3 covers 21 residues. Germline CDR1 and CDR2: SNHLY and FYNNEI. The DNA of the CDR3 is TGTGCCAGCACCGAGAGGGCCGGGACAACTCTAGCGGGAGGGATCCAAGAGACCCAGTACTTC. This gives the protein CASTERAGTTLAGGIQETQYF.

V gene TRBV28 combines with J gene TRBJ2-1; 12 positions match TRBD2. V was clipped by 2 bases and J by 5 bases; unmatched bases: 7. The CDR3 consists of 17 residues. CDR1 MDHEN and CDR2 SYDVKM come from the germline V gene. The CDR3 reads CASSLPTSGSLDNEQFF. CDR3 in DNA: TGTGCCAGCAGTTTACCGACTAGCGGGAGCCTCGACAATGAGCAGTTCTTC. The variable domain in full, with the rest retrieved from reference TRBV28 and TRBJ2-1, is DVKVTQSSRYLVKRTGEKVFLECVQDMDHENMFWYRQDPGLGLRLIYFSYDVKMKEKGDIPEGYSVSREKKERFSLILESASTNQTSMYLCASSLPTSGSLDNEQFFGPGTRLTVL.

This sequence joins TRBV27 and TRBJ2-3; D is perhaps TRBD2 (6 bases). Germline CDR1 MNHEY, CDR2 SMNVEV (reference sequence). Between the trimmed V and J ends, which lost 6 bases and 1 base, there was a span of 17 bases. This CDR3 is built from 16 residues. DNA for the CDR3: TGTGCCAGCAGCCGCGGCCCCGGGAGTGGCACAGATACGCAGTATTTT. It codes for CASSRGPGSGTDTQYF.

This chain links TRBV4-2 with TRBJ1-3; D is uncertain. There are 15 residues in the CDR3. V lost 3 bases to trimming and J lost 0 bases, with 9 bases between them. Germline V gives CDR1 LGHNA, CDR2 YNFKEQ. The CDR3 nucleotides read TGTGCCAGCAGCCACGAACGAAGCTCTGGAAACACCATATATTTT. This codes for CASSHERSSGNTIYF.

This clone was observed a single time. This rearrangement joins TRBV6-1 to TRBJ2-2, with a possible D match to TRBD1 (5 bases). Trimming shortened V by 1 base and J by 6 bases, and 6 bases separated the two germline ends. Germline V gene sequence: CDR1 MNHNS, CDR2 SASEGT. This CDR3 comprises 13 residues. This CDR3 is CASSEGQPGELFF. CDR3 in DNA: TGTGCCAGCAGTGAAGGACAGCCCGGGGAGCTGTTTTTT.